The 30 T cell receptor beta chains given below trace back to one sample, sequenced in a study of T cells in Graves' hyperthyroidism and ophthalmopathy. RNA transcripts provided the source from which TCR beta CDR3 regions were amplified. Primed by the HTBI set, a first-round RT-PCR was run on the TCR CDR3. TCRdb fed the multiplex PCR reads into MiXCR, producing one record per CDR3 protein. This table holds roughly 240,000 distinct CDR3 sequences, around 17% found once. The sample comprised blood. The source of these receptors is a woman under 30 with Graves' ophthalmopathy.

This clonotype was seen repeatedly, ten times or more. The chain combines TRBV12-3 or TRBV12-4 with TRBJ2-6; 9 bases line up with TRBD1. This CDR3 spans 18 amino acids. The V and J ends lost 6 bases and 0 bases, in that order; junction bases with no gene match: 9. CDR3 sequence: CASRHRGQGASGANVLTF. CDR3 bases: TGTGCCAGCAGACACAGGGGACAGGGAGCCTCTGGGGCCAACGTCCTGACTTTC.

This clonotype was observed at least ten times. The chain carries TRBV5-1 and TRBJ2-3, with a possible D match to TRBD2 (5 bases). In germline, CDR1 is SGHRS, CDR2 YFSETQ. V shed 0 bases and J shed 1 base, with 6 bases lying between them. This CDR3 has 14 residues. CDR3 DNA sequence: TGCGCCAGCAGCTTGGCGGAGGGCACAGATACGCAGTATTTT. Translated: CASSLAEGTDTQYF.

This clonotype was detected many times. The J gene is TRBJ2-3, the V gene TRBV28; maybe TRBD1 (5 bases). The CDR3 runs to 16 residues. Germline CDR1 is MDHEN and CDR2 is SYDVKM. V shed 4 bases and J shed 5 bases, with 19 bases lying between them. The CDR3 loop reads CASSSAAGSWGDTQYF. CDR3 bases: TGTGCCAGCAGTTCCGCCGCAGGGTCATGGGGAGATACGCAGTATTTT.

This chain joins TRBV5-1 and TRBJ2-2; 12 bases align to TRBD1. J lost 9 bases, V lost 4 bases, and 4 bases had no gene match. Germline CDR1 is SGHRS and CDR2 is YFSETQ. The CDR3 is 14 amino acids. In DNA form, the CDR3 reads TGCGCCAGCAGCCAGGGACAGGGGGCCCGGGAGCTGTTTTTT. It encodes CASSQGQGARELFF.

This clonotype was found a few times. In nucleotides, the CDR3 is TGTGCCAGCAGTTTTATAGCCGGACGAAATTCACCCCTCCACTTT. Amino acid sequence: CASSFIAGRNSPLHF. This rearrangement joins TRBV12-3 or TRBV12-4 to TRBJ1-6; D ambiguous. CDR3 length equals 15 residues. Trimming took off 3 bases at V and 7 bases at J, with 13 bases between the two ends.

This clonotype was counted ten times or more. The genes are TRBV27 and TRBJ2-1; perhaps D is TRBD1 or TRBD2 (5 bases each). Germline V CDR1 and CDR2: MNHEY, SMNVEV (reference sequence). Deletions cut 7 bases from V and 0 bases from J, with 19 bases between. This CDR3 contains 17 residues. The CDR3 loop reads CASTLLGVEGSYNEQFF. In DNA, the CDR3 is TGTGCCAGCACCCTGTTGGGGGTTGAAGGCTCCTACAATGAGCAGTTCTTC.

This clonotype has at least ten counts. This chain joins TRBV29-1 and TRBJ2-1; TRBD1 matches at 8 bases. The CDR3 loop spans 14 amino acids. From germline, CDR1 is SQVTM and CDR2 ANQGSEA. The V gene end was trimmed by 2 bases and the J gene end by 7 bases; junction bases not matched to a gene: 7. In nucleotides, the CDR3 is TGCAGCGTTGAATCAGGGGGCTTATCAAATGAGCAGTTCTTC. Translation: CSVESGGLSNEQFF.

This clonotype is a singleton in its sample. The chain combines TRBV6-5 with TRBJ2-7; 9 bases match TRBD1. In germline, CDR1 is MNHEY, CDR2 SVGAGI. The CDR3 is 13 amino acids. V gave up 4 bases and J gave up 2 bases; unmatched junction bases: 0. The CDR3 is CASSWDRAYEQYF. As DNA, the CDR3 is TGTGCCAGCAGTTGGGACAGGGCCTACGAGCAGTACTTC.

The genes are TRBV10-2 and TRBJ2-1; D gene unclear. Looked up from germline, CDR1 is WSHSY and CDR2 is SAAADI. Trimming removed 8 bases from V and 4 bases from J, with 12 bases in between. The length of the CDR3 is 13 residues. The CDR3 here is CASGLGKYNEQFF. DNA of the CDR3: TGCGCCAGCGGTTTAGGGAAATACAATGAGCAGTTCTTC.

This clonotype was observed at least ten times. The rearrangement links TRBV20-1 to TRBJ1-2; weak D call: TRBD1 (5 bases). Trimming cost V 2 bases and J 6 bases, with 16 bases left between them. In germline, CDR1 is DFQATT, CDR2 SNEGSKA (reference sequence). This CDR3 has 14 residues. The CDR3 protein is CSARTRAFSDGYTF. In DNA form, the CDR3 reads TGCAGTGCTAGAACCAGGGCATTTTCGGATGGCTACACCTTC.

This clonotype was observed at least ten times. The chain employs TRBV28 and TRBJ2-1, with D maybe TRBD2 (6 bases). Germline V gene lookup returns CDR1 MDHEN and CDR2 SYDVKM. This CDR3 has 12 residues. The V gene lost 5 bases and the J gene lost 10 bases, with 12 bases spanning the gap. CDR3 loop: CASSTLGREQFF. The CDR3 DNA follows: TGTGCCAGCAGTACCCTGGGGAGGGAGCAGTTCTTC.

This clonotype has a count of ten or more. CDR3 amino acids: CASSNQGGGVETQYF. In nucleotides, the CDR3 is TGTGCCAGCAGCAATCAGGGGGGGGGGGTCGAGACCCAGTACTTC. The chain combines TRBV28 with TRBJ2-5; D tentatively reads TRBD1 or TRBD2 (7 bases each). Germline V lookup: CDR1 MDHEN, CDR2 SYDVKM. The CDR3 spans 15 residues. The V gene lost 6 bases and the J gene lost 5 bases, with 19 bases spanning the gap.

In this sample, this clonotype turned up many times. The genes are TRBV28 and TRBJ2-1, with D unclear. V lost 2 bases and J lost 9, with 14 bases in between. Germline V gene lookup returns CDR1 MDHEN and CDR2 SYDVKM. The CDR3 sequence is 14 residues long. In nucleotides, the CDR3 is TGTGCCAGCAGTTTAGGCCTTGGGTTTGGTGAGCAGTTCTTC. This codes for CASSLGLGFGEQFF.

The chain is built from TRBV5-1 and TRBJ1-2; 10 nucleotides line up with TRBD1. Germline loops: CDR1 SGHRS, CDR2 YFSETQ. The CDR3 runs 16 residues. The V and J ends lost 4 bases and 8 bases, in that order; junction bases with no gene match: 14. This CDR3 reads CASSLTRDRGPEGYTF. The CDR3 region has the DNA TGCGCCAGCAGCCTAACCCGGGACAGGGGACCCGAGGGCTACACCTTC.

This clonotype was counted ten times or more. The CDR3 DNA reads TGCAGTGCTCTCTTTGACAGGACAGGGATGTGGGGCTACACCTTC. Its translation is CSALFDRTGMWGYTF. This sequence joins TRBV20-1 and TRBJ1-2; 8 bases match TRBD1. This CDR3 contains 15 residues. The trim removed 5 bases at V and 8 bases at J, leaving 16 bases unmatched. CDR1 and CDR2 (germline): DFQATT, SNEGSKA (reference sequence).

This clonotype was recorded many times. The chain couples TRBV12-3 or TRBV12-4 to TRBJ1-2; a possible D gene is TRBD1 (6 bases). Deletions cut 2 bases from V and 4 bases from J, with 11 bases between. CDR3 size: 14 residues. The CDR3 DNA is TGTGCCAGCAGTTTATCGGGCAGGGGCTATGGCTACACCTTC. It codes for CASSLSGRGYGYTF.

This clonotype came up many times. The genes are TRBV14 and TRBJ2-1, with D possibly matching TRBD2 (5 bases). The CDR3 is made up of 13 amino acids. Germline assignment: CDR1 SGHDN and CDR2 FVKESK. V was clipped by 2 bases and J by 12 bases, with 14 bases between them. The CDR3 is CASSQNPGRGQFF. The CDR3, as DNA: TGTGCCAGCAGCCAAAACCCGGGCCGGGGGCAGTTCTTC.

There are many counts of this clonotype. The V and J genes are TRBV7-9 and TRBJ1-1; a possible D gene is TRBD1 (5 bases). Between the trimmed V and J ends, which lost 4 bases and 5 bases, there was a span of 20 bases. Germline values: CDR1 SEHNR, CDR2 FQNEAQ (reference sequence). The CDR3 has 16 residues. This chain's CDR3 is CASSSTYIGVGTEAFF. Here the CDR3 DNA reads TGTGCCAGCAGCTCTACATATATAGGGGTAGGGACTGAAGCTTTCTTT.

The rearrangement uses TRBV28 and TRBJ2-7, with 13 bases fitting TRBD2. The germline gives CDR1 MDHEN, CDR2 SYDVKM. The CDR3 is 18 residues long. V was pared by 7 bases and J by 5 bases, with 17 bases of the junction left unmatched. DNA for the CDR3: TGTGCCAGCAACCCAACGGTGAGGACTAGCGGGAGTGGGCACGAGCAGTACTTC. It is translated as CASNPTVRTSGSGHEQYF.

This clonotype was counted only a few times. This sequence joins TRBV5-6 and TRBJ2-2, with a possible D match to TRBD2 (6 bases). CDR3 length: 18 amino acids. CDR1 and CDR2 from the germline V gene are SGHDT and YYEEEE. V was shortened by 2 bases and J by 0 bases, with 17 bases between the two germline ends. The CDR3 sequence is CASSFGRGPAANTGELFF. CDR3 nucleotides: TGTGCCAGCAGCTTTGGGCGGGGTCCGGCTGCGAACACCGGGGAGCTGTTTTTT.

In its sample, this clonotype was seen a few times. The V and J genes are TRBV9 and TRBJ1-1; 10 nucleotides line up with TRBD1. The CDR3 is 15 amino acids. Germline lookup yields CDR1 SGDLS and CDR2 YYNGEE. V gave up 4 bases and J gave up 5 bases; unmatched junction bases: 8. The CDR3 nucleotides read TGTGCCAGCAGCCTCGGACCGGGACAGGGGACTGAAGCTTTCTTT. Translated: CASSLGPGQGTEAFF.

The chain's CDR3 is CASRIAGGLYEQYF. The CDR3 DNA reads as TGTGCCAGCAGAATAGCGGGGGGTTTATACGAGCAGTACTTC. The J gene is TRBJ2-7, the V gene TRBV28; 10 bases line up with TRBD2. The CDR3 runs 14 residues. V shed 6 bases and J 4 bases; nucleotides not matched to a gene: 6. The germline CDR1 and CDR2 sequences are MDHEN and SYDVKM. Supplemented by reference TRBV28 and TRBJ2-7, the full variable domain reads DVKVTQSSRYLVKRTGEKVFLECVQDMDHENMFWYRQDPGLGLRLIYFSYDVKMKEKGDIPEGYSVSREKKERFSLILESASTNQTSMYLCASRIAGGLYEQYFGPGTRLTVT.

This clonotype has just a few counts. The chain links TRBV9 to TRBJ2-1; TRBD2 matches at 11 bases. After removal of 3 bases from V and 4 bases from J, the junction contained 12 bases not matched to a gene. The CDR3 loop spans 18 amino acids. Germline CDR1 and CDR2: SGDLS and YYNGEE. The CDR3 is CASSDGTGLAGLYNEQFF. In DNA, the CDR3 is TGTGCCAGCAGCGACGGGACAGGACTAGCGGGTTTGTACAATGAGCAGTTCTTC.

This clonotype occurred many times. The chain links TRBV30 to TRBJ2-5; 8 bases align to TRBD2. Germline V gene sequence: CDR1 GTSNPN, CDR2 SVGIG (reference sequence). There are 14 residues in the CDR3. The V segment lost 0 bases and the J segment 5 bases; nucleotides outside the gene matches: 5. The CDR3 loop reads CAWSVNGGVETQYF. The DNA of the CDR3 is TGTGCCTGGAGTGTAAACGGGGGGGTTGAGACCCAGTACTTC.

This clonotype was seen many times. The chain has TRBV9 and TRBJ2-3, with 12 bases fitting TRBD2. V trimming: 1 base; J trimming: 4 bases; junction bases outside the gene matches: 10. CDR3 length: 18 residues. From germline, CDR1 is SGDLS and CDR2 YYNGEE. In DNA, the CDR3 is TGTGCCAGCAGCGTATCAGGAGTGAGACTAGCGGGGGCAGATACGCAGTATTTT. This codes for CASSVSGVRLAGADTQYF.

This clonotype was seen at least ten times. This chain joins TRBV28 and TRBJ1-4; D ambiguous. The CDR3 has 13 residues. CDR1 is MDHEN and CDR2 is SYDVKM in the germline V gene. The ends were cut back, 5 bases at V and 10 bases at J, with 14 bases in the middle. CDR3 DNA sequence: TGTGCCAGCAGTACCCGGGCCCCGGGAAAACTGTTTTTT. Translation gives CASSTRAPGKLFF.

The table lists this clonotype with many counts. The chain joins TRBV3-1 to TRBJ2-2; D remains unclear. The CDR3 has 15 amino acids. V was pared by 0 bases and J by 6 bases, with 11 bases between. Germline V CDR1 and CDR2: LGHDT, YNNKEL (reference sequence). CDR3 in DNA: TGTGCCAGCAGCCAAGATAGGACGCCTCCCGGGGAGCTGTTTTTT. This sequence encodes CASSQDRTPPGELFF. The entire variable domain, with the rest obtained from reference TRBV3-1 and TRBJ2-2, is as follows: DTAVSQTPKYLVTQMGNDKSIKCEQNLGHDTMYWYKQDSKKFLKIMFSYNNKELIINETVPNRFSPKSPDKAHLNLHINSLELGDSAVYFCASSQDRTPPGELFFGEGSRLTVL.

At least ten counts were recorded for this clonotype. V usage is TRBV9 and J usage is TRBJ1-3; D not certain. The V gene lost 0 bases and the J gene lost 5 bases, with 12 bases spanning the gap. This CDR3 has 15 residues. Looked up from germline, CDR1 is SGDLS and CDR2 is YYNGEE. Here the CDR3 DNA reads TGTGCCAGCAGCGTAGGAGGGAATTCGAGAAACACCATATATTTT. Amino acid sequence: CASSVGGNSRNTIYF.

This clonotype appeared many times. V usage is TRBV12-3 or TRBV12-4 and J usage is TRBJ1-1; D may be TRBD1 (5 bases). The CDR3 runs to 16 residues. Between the trimmed V and J ends, which lost 1 base and 2 bases, there was a span of 14 bases. The CDR3 DNA reads as TGTGCCAGCAGTTTAGTAGCAGGGTTTCACAACACTGAAGCTTTCTTT. This codes for CASSLVAGFHNTEAFF.

This clonotype was found many times. The V call is TRBV5-5, the J call TRBJ1-1, with D maybe TRBD1 (6 bases). Germline loops: CDR1 SGHKS, CDR2 YYEKEE (reference sequence). The V end lost 5 bases, the J end lost 7 bases, and 12 bases lay between the germline ends. The CDR3 covers 12 residues. The CDR3 region has the DNA TGTGCCAGCAGGGTGGGGGCAGGTGAAGCTTTCTTT. Translated, it gives CASRVGAGEAFF. Supplemented by reference TRBV5-5 and TRBJ1-1, the full variable domain reads DAGVTQSPTHLIKTRGQQVTLRCSPISGHKSVSWYQQVLGQGPQFIFQYYEKEERGRGNFPDRFSARQFPNYSSELNVNALLLGDSALYLCASRVGAGEAFFGQGTRLTVV.